This T cell receptor (beta chain) was documented in a study of glioma-infiltrating T cells. Using RNA template, CDR3s of TCR alpha and beta were amplified with iRepertoire arm-PCR. From the multiplex PCR reads, TCRdb called clonotypes with MiXCR, one entry per CDR3 protein. The sample lists 400,000 or so distinct CDR3 sequences, roughly 41% occurring once. This clonotype was seen ten or more times. The V gene's germline CDR1 is DFQATT and CDR2 SNEGSKA (reference sequence). The CDR3 has 16 amino acids. The V gene lost 1 base and the J gene lost 3 bases, with 16 bases spanning the gap. J is TRBJ1-5 and V is TRBV20-1, with D tentatively TRBD1 (5 bases). Input material: glioma tissue, nonneoplastic brain tissue, or PBMCs (not recorded which). The source of this sequence is a human donor with low-grade glioma or glioblastoma, undergoing nonglioma brain surgery, or in good health (not recorded which). The CDR3 protein is CSARGPFAGTNQPQHF. CDR3 bases: TGCAGTGCTAGAGGCCCCTTCGCCGGGACCAATCAGCCCCAGCATTTT.